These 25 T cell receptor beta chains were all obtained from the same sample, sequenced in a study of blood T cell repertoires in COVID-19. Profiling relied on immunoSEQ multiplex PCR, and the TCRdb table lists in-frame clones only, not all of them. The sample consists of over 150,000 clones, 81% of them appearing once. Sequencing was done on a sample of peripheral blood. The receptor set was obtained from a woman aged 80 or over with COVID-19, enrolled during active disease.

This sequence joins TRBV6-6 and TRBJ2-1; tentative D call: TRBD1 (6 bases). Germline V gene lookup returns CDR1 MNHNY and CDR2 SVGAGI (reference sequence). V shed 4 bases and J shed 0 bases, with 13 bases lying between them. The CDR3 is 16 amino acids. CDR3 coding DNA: TGTGCCAGCAGTTGGACAGTGCGAAGCTCCTACAATGAGCAGTTCTTC. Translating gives CASSWTVRSSYNEQFF.

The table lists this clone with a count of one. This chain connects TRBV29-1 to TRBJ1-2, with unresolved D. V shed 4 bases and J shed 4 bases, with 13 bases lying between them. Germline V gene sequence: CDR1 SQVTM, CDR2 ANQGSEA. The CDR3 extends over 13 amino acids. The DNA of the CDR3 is TGCAGCGTTGTCCCTGTGGCCCGCTATGGCTACACCTTC. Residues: CSVVPVARYGYTF. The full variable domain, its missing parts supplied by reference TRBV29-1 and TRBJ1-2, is SAVISQKPSRDICQRGTSLTIQCQVDSQVTMMFWYRQQPGQSLTLIATANQGSEATYESGFVIDKFPISRPNLTFSTLTVSNMSPEDSSIYLCSVVPVARYGYTFGSGTRLTVV.

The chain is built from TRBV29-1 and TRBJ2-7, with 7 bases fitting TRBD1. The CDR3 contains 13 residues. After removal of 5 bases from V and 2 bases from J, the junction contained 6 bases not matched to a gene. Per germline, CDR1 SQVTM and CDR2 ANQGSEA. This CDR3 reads CSVLWDSAYEQYF. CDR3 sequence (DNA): TGCAGCGTTTTGTGGGACAGCGCCTACGAGCAGTACTTC.

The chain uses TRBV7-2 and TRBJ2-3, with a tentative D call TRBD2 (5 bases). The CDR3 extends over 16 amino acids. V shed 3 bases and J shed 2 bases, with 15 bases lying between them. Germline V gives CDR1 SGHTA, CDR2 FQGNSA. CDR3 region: CASSLASGLYTDTQYF. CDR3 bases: TGTGCCAGCAGCTTGGCCAGCGGTCTATACACAGATACGCAGTATTTT.

CDR3 amino acids: CASAQINQPQHF. In DNA form, the CDR3 reads TGTGCCAGCGCCCAGATCAATCAGCCCCAGCATTTT. The chain joins TRBV6-5 to TRBJ1-5; D is uncertain. Trimming shortened V by 8 bases and J by 3 bases, and 8 bases separated the two germline ends. CDR1 is MNHEY and CDR2 is SVGAGI in the germline V gene. This CDR3 has 12 residues.

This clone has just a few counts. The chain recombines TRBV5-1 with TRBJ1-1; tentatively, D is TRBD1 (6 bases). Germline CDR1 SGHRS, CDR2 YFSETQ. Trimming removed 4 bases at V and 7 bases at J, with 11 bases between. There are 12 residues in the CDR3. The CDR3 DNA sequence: TGCGCCAGCAGCCCACAAGGGGGTGAAGCTTTCTTT. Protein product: CASSPQGGEAFF.

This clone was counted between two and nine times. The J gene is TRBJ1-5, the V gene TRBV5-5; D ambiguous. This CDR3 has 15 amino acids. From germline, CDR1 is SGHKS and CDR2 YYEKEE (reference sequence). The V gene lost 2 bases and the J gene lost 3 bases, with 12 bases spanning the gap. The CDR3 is CASSLSSLPNQPQHF. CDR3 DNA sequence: TGTGCCAGCAGCTTATCCTCCCTTCCCAATCAGCCCCAGCATTTT.

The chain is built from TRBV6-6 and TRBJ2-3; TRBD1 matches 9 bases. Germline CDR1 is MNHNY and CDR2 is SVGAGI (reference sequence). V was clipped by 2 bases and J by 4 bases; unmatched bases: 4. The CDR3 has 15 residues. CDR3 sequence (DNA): TGTGCCAGCAGTTACGGGACAGGGCCCCCAGATACGCAGTATTTT. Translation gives CASSYGTGPPDTQYF.

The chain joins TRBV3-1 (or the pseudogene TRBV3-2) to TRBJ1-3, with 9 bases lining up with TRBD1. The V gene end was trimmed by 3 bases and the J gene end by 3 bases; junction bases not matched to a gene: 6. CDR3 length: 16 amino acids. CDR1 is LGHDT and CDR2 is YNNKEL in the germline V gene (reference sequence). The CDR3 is CASSHGTGSFGNTIYF. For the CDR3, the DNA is TGTGCCAGCAGCCACGGGACAGGGTCGTTTGGAAACACCATATATTTT.

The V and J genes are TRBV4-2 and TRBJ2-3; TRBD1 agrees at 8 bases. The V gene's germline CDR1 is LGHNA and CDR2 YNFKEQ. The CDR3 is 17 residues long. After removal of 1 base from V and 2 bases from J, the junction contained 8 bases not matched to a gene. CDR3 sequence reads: CASSQVFVQGDTDTQYF. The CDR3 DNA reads TGTGCCAGCAGCCAAGTATTCGTACAGGGGGACACAGATACGCAGTATTTT.

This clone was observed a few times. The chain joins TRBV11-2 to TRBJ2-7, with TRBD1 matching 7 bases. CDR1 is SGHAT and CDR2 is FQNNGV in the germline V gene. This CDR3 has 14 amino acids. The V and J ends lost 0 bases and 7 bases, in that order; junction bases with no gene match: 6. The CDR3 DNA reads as TGTGCCAGCAGCTTAGACAGGGGGAAACGGGAGCAGTACTTC. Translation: CASSLDRGKREQYF. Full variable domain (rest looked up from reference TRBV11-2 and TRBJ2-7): EAGVAQSPRYKIIEKRQSVAFWCNPISGHATLYWYQQILGQGPKLLIQFQNNGVVDDSQLPKDRFSAERLKGVDSTLKIQPAKLEDSAVYLCASSLDRGKREQYFGPGTRLTVT.

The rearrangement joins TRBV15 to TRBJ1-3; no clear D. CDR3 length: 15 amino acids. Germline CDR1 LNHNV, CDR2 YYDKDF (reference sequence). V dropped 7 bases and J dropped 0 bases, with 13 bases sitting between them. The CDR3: CATTRERDSGNTIYF. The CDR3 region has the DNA TGTGCCACCACCCGAGAAAGAGACTCTGGAAACACCATATATTTT.

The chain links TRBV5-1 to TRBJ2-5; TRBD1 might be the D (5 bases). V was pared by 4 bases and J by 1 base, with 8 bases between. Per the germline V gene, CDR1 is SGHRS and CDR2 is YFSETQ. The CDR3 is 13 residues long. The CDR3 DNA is TGCGCCAGCAGCGTGGACACCCAAGAGACCCAGTACTTC. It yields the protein CASSVDTQETQYF. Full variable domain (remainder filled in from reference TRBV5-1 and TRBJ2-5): KAGVTQTPRYLIKTRGQQVTLSCSPISGHRSVSWYQQTPGQGLQFLFEYFSETQRNKGNFPGRFSGRQFSNSRSEMNVSTLELGDSALYLCASSVDTQETQYFGPGTRLLVL.

The CDR3 DNA reads TGTGCCAGCAGCTTTGGGACAGGGGGCTCCTATAATTCACCCCTCCACTTT. Translating gives CASSFGTGGSYNSPLHF. The V call is TRBV5-6, the J call TRBJ1-6, with 11 bases aligning to TRBD1. This CDR3 is 17 amino acids long. Germline CDR1 SGHDT, CDR2 YYEEEE. Trimming removed 2 bases from V and 0 bases from J; junction bases left unmatched: 1.

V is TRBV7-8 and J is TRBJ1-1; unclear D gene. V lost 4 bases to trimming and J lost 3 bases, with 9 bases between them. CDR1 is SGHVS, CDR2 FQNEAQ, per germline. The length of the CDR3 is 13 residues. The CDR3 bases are TGTGCCAGCAGCTATAGGAGGGACACTGAAGCTTTCTTT. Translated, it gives CASSYRRDTEAFF.

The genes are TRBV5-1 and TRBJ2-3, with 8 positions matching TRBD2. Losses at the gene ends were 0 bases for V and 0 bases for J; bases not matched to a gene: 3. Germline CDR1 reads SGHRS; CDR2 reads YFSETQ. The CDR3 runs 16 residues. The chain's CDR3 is CASSLALAGSTDTQYF. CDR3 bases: TGCGCCAGCAGCTTGGCCTTAGCGGGAAGCACAGATACGCAGTATTTT.

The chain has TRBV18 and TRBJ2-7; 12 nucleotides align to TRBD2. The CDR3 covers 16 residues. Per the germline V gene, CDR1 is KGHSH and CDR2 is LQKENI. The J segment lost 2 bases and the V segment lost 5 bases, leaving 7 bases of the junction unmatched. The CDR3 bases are TGTGCCAGCTCAAAGATCCTAGCGGGAGGGACCTACGAGCAGTACTTC. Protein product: CASSKILAGGTYEQYF.

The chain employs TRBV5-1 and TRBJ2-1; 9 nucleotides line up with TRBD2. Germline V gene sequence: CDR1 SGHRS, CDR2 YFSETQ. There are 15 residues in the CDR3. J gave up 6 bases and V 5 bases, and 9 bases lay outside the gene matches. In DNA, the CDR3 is TGCGCCAGCAGGCCGACTAGCGGACTACGCAATGAGCAGTTCTTC. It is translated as CASRPTSGLRNEQFF.

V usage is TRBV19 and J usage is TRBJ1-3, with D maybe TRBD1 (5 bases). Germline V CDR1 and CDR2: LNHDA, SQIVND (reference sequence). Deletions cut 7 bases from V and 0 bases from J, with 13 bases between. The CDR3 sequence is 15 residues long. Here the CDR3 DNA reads TGTGCCAGTACCCCAGGACACAGCTCTGGAAACACCATATATTTT. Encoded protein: CASTPGHSSGNTIYF.

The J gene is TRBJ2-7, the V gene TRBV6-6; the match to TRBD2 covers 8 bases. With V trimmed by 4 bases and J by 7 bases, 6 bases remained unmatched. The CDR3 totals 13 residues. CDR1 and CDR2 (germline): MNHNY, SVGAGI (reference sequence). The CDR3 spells CASSLGLAGEQYF. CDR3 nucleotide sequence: TGTGCCAGCAGTTTAGGACTAGCCGGTGAGCAGTACTTC.

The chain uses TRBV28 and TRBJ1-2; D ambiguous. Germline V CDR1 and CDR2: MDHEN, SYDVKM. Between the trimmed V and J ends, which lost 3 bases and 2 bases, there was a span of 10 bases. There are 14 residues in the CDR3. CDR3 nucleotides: TGTGCCAGCAGTTTGGGAGGCCCAAACTATGGCTACACCTTC. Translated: CASSLGGPNYGYTF.

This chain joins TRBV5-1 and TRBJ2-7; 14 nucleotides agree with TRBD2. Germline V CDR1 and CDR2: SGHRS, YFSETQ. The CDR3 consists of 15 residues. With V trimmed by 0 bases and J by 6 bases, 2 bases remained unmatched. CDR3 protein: CASSLAGTSGSEQYF. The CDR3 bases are TGCGCCAGCAGCTTGGCCGGGACTAGCGGGAGCGAGCAGTACTTC. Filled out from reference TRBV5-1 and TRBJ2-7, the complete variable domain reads KAGVTQTPRYLIKTRGQQVTLSCSPISGHRSVSWYQQTPGQGLQFLFEYFSETQRNKGNFPGRFSGRQFSNSRSEMNVSTLELGDSALYLCASSLAGTSGSEQYFGPGTRLTVT.

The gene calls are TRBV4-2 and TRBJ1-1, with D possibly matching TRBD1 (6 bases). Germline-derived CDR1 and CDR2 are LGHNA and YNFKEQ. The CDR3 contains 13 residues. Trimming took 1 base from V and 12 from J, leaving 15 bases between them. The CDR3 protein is CASSQAKGGASFF. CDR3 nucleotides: TGTGCCAGCAGCCAAGCCAAGGGGGGGGCCTCTTTCTTT.

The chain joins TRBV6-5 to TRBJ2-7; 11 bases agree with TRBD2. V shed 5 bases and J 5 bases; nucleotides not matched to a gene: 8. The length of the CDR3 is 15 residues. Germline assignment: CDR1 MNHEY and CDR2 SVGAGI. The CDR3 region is CASSNSGGAFDEQYF. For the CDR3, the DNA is TGTGCCAGCAGTAATAGCGGGGGGGCCTTTGACGAGCAGTACTTC.

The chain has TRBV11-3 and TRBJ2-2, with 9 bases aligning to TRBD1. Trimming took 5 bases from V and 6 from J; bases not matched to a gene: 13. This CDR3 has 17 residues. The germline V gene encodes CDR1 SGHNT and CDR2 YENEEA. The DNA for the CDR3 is TGTGCCAGCAGCCAACCGGGACAGGGATCCTACGCCGGGGAGCTGTTTTTT. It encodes CASSQPGQGSYAGELFF.